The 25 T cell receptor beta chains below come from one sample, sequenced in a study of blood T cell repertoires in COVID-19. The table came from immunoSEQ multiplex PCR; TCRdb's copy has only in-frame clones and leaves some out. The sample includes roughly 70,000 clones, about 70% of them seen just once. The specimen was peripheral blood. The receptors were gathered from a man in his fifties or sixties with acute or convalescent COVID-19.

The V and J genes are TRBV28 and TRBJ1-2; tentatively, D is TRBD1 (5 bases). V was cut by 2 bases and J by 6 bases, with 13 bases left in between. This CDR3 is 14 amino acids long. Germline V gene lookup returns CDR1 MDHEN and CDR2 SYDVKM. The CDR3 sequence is CASSLNQGRDGYTF. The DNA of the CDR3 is TGTGCCAGCAGTTTAAATCAGGGAAGGGATGGCTACACCTTC.

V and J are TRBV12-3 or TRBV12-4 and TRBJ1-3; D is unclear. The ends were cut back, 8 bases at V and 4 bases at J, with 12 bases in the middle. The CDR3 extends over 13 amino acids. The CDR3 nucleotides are TGTGCCAGCGCCTTTACATCGGGAAACACCATATATTTT. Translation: CASAFTSGNTIYF.

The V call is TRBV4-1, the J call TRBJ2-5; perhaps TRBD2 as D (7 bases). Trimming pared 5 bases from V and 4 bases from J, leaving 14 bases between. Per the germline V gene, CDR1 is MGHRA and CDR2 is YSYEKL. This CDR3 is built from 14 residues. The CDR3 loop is CASSEGGWGETQYF. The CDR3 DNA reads TGCGCCAGCAGCGAGGGGGGGTGGGGAGAGACCCAGTACTTC.

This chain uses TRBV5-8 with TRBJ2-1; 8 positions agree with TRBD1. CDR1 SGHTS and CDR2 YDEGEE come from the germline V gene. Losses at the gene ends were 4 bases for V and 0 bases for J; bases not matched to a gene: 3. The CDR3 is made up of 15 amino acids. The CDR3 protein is CASSTGQGSYNEQFF. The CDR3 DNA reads TGTGCCAGCAGCACTGGACAGGGCTCCTACAATGAGCAGTTCTTC.

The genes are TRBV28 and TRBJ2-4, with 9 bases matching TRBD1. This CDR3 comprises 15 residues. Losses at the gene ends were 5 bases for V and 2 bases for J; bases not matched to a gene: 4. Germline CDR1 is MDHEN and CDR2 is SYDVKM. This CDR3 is CASSTGGVPKNIQYF. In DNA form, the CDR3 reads TGTGCCAGCAGTACAGGGGGCGTCCCCAAAAACATTCAGTACTTC.

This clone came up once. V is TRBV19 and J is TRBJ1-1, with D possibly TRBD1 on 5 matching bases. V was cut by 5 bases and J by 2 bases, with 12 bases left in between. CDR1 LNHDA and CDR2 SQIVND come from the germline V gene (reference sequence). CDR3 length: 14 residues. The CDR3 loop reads CASSFTGSNTEAFF. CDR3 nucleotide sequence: TGTGCCAGTAGTTTTACAGGCTCCAACACTGAAGCTTTCTTT. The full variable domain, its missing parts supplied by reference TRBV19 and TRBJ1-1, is DGGITQSPKYLFRKEGQNVTLSCEQNLNHDAMYWYRQDPGQGLRLIYYSQIVNDFQKGDIAEGYSVSREKKESFPLTVTSAQKNPTAFYLCASSFTGSNTEAFFGQGTRLTVV.

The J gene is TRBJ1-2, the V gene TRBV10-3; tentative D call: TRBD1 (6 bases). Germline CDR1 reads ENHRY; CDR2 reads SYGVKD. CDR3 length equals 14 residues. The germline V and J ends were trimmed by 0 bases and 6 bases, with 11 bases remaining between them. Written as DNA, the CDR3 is TGTGCCATCAGTGAGTCTTCAGGGGCCGATGGCTACACCTTC. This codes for CAISESSGADGYTF.

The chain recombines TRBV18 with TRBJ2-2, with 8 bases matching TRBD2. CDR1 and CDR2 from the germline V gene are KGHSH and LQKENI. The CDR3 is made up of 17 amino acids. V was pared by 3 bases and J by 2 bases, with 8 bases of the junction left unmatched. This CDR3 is CASSPITSGINTGELFF. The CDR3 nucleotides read TGTGCCAGCTCACCCATTACTAGCGGAATAAACACCGGGGAGCTGTTTTTT.

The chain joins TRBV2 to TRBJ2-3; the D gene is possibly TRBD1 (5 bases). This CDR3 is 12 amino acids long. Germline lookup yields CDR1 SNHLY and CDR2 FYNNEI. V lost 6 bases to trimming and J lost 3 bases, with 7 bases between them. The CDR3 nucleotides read TGTGCCAGCAGGAGACAGACAGATACGCAGTATTTT. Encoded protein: CASRRQTDTQYF.

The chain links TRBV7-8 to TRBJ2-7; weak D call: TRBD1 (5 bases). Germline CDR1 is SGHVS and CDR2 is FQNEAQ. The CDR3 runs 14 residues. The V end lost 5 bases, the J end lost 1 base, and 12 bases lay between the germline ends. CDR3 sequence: CASSPRAISYEQYF. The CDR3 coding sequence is TGTGCCAGCAGCCCCAGGGCCATTTCCTACGAGCAGTACTTC.

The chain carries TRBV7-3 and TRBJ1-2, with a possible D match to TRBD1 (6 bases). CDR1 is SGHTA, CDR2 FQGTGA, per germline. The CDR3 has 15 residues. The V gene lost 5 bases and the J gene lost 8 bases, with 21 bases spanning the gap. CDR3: CASSPSRAGEKGYTF. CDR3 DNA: TGTGCCAGCAGCCCCTCTCGGGCAGGGGAGAAGGGCTACACCTTC.

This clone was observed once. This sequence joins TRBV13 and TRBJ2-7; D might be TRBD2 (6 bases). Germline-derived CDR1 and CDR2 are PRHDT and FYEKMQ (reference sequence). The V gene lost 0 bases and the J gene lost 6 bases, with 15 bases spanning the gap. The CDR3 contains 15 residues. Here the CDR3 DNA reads TGTGCCAGCAGCTTAGGCCGACTAGTGGGCCGCGAGCAGTACGTC. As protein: CASSLGRLVGREQYV.

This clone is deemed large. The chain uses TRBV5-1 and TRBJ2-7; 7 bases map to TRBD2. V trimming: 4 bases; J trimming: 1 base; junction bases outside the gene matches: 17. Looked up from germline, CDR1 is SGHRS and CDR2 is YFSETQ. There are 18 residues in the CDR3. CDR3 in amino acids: CASSPNGKGGAPSYEQYF. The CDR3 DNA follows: TGCGCCAGCAGCCCGAATGGGAAGGGAGGGGCACCATCCTACGAGCAGTACTTC. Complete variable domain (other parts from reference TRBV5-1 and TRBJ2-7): KAGVTQTPRYLIKTRGQQVTLSCSPISGHRSVSWYQQTPGQGLQFLFEYFSETQRNKGNFPGRFSGRQFSNSRSEMNVSTLELGDSALYLCASSPNGKGGAPSYEQYFGPGTRLTVT.

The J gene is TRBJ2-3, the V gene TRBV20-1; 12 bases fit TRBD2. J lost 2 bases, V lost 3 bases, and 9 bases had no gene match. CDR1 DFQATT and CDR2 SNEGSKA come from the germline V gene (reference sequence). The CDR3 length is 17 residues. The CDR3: CSASPFRTSGNTDTQYF. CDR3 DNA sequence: TGCAGTGCTAGTCCCTTCCGGACTAGCGGGAACACAGATACGCAGTATTTT.

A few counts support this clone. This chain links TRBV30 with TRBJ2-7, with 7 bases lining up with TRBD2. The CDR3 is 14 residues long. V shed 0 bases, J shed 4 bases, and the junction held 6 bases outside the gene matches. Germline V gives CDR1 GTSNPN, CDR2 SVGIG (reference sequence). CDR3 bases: TGTGCCTGGAGTGTACTGGGAGGGCAGTACGAGCAGTACTTC. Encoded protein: CAWSVLGGQYEQYF. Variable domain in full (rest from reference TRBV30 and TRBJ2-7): SQTIHQWPATLVQPVGSPLSLECTVEGTSNPNLYWYRQAAGRGLQLLFYSVGIGQISSEVPQNLSASRPQDRQFILSSKKLLLSDSGFYLCAWSVLGGQYEQYFGPGTRLTVT.

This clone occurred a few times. The CDR3 is CASSYSRGQGNEQFF. The CDR3 region has the DNA TGTGCCAGCAGTTACTCGAGGGGACAGGGAAATGAGCAGTTCTTC. V is TRBV6-6 and J is TRBJ2-1; TRBD1 agrees at 9 bases. V shed 0 bases, J shed 7 bases, and the junction held 4 bases outside the gene matches. The length of the CDR3 is 15 residues. In germline, CDR1 is MNHNY, CDR2 SVGAGI (reference sequence).

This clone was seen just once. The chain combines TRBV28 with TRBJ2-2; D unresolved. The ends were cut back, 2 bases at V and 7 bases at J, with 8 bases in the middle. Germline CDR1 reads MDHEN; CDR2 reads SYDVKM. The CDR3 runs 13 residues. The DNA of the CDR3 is TGTGCCAGCAGTTTAGATGACTTCGGGGAGCTGTTTTTT. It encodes CASSLDDFGELFF.

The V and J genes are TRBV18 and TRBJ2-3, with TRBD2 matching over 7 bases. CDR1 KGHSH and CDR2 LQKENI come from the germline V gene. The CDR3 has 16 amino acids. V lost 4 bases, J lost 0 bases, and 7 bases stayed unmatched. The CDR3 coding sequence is TGTGCCAGCTCACACTCCGGCGGGAGTAGCACAGATACGCAGTATTTT. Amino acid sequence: CASSHSGGSSTDTQYF.

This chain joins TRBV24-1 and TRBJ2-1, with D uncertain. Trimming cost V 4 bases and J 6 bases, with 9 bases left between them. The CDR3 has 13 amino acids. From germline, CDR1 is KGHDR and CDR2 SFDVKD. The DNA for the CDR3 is TGTGCCACCAGTGACTACTCTGGCAATGAGCAGTTCTTC. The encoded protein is CATSDYSGNEQFF.

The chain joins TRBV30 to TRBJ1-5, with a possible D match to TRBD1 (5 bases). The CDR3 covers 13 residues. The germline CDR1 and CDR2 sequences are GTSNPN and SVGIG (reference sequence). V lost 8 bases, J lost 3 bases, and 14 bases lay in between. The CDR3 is CATNAGDNQPQHF. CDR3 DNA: TGTGCCACAAACGCGGGGGACAATCAGCCCCAGCATTTT. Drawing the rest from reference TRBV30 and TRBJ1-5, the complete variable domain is SQTIHQWPATLVQPVGSPLSLECTVEGTSNPNLYWYRQAAGRGLQLLFYSVGIGQISSEVPQNLSASRPQDRQFILSSKKLLLSDSGFYLCATNAGDNQPQHFGDGTRLSIL.

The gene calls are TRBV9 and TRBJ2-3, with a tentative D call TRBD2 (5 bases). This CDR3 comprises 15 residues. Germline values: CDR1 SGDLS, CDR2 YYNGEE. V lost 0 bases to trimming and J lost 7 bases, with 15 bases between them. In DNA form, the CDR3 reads TGTGCCAGCAGCGTAGCTTACGGAGCGGCCCATACGCAGTATTTT. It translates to CASSVAYGAAHTQYF.

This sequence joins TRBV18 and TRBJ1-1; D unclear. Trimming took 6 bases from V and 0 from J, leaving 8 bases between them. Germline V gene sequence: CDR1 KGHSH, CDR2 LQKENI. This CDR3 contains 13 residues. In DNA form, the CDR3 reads TGTGCCAGCTCCCGCGATGTGAACACTGAAGCTTTCTTT. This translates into CASSRDVNTEAFF. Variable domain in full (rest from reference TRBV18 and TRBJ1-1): NAGVMQNPRHLVRRRGQEARLRCSPMKGHSHVYWYRQLPEEGLKFMVYLQKENIIDESGMPKERFSAEFPKEGPSILRIQQVVRGDSAAYFCASSRDVNTEAFFGQGTRLTVV.

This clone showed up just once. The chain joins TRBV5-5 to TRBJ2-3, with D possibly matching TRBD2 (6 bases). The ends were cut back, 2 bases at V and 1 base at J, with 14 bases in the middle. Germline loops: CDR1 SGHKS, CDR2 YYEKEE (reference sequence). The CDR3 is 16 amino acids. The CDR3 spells CASSFGGVGGTDTQYF. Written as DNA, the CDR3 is TGTGCCAGCAGCTTCGGCGGGGTAGGAGGCACAGATACGCAGTATTTT.

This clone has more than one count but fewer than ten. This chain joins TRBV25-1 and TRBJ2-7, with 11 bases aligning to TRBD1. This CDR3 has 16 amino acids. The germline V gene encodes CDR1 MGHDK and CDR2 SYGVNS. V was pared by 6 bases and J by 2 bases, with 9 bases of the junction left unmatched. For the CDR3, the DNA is TGTGCCAGCAGACCTGACCCGGGACAGGGGGCCTACGAGCAGTACTTC. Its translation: CASRPDPGQGAYEQYF.

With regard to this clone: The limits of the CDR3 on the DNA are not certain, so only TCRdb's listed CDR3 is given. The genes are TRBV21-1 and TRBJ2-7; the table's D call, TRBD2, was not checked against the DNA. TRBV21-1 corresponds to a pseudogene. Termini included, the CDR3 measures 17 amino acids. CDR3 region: CASSKGLVAGGSYEQYV.